This T cell receptor (beta chain) was recovered during a study of control samples from healthy donors and cancer patients. This CDR3 has 15 amino acids. The germline V gene has CDR1 LNHDA and CDR2 SQIVND (reference sequence). The germline V and J ends were trimmed by 0 bases and 0 bases, with 6 bases remaining between them. TCRdb's table, derived via immunoSEQ multiplex PCR, lists solely in-frame clones and lacks some. The data hold 45,000 to 70,000 clones, with 75% to 95% observed a single time. This chain uses TRBV19 with TRBJ2-1, with D maybe TRBD2 (5 bases). The sequence was obtained from a man aged 25-45 years with colorectal cancer. The sample was PBMCs. CDR3 DNA: TGTGCCAGTAGTATAGAGGACTTCTCCTACAATGAGCAGTTCTTC. It codes for CASSIEDFSYNEQFF.